This passage covers 26 T cell receptor beta chains from one sample sequenced in a study of shared clonotypes between healthy human individuals. The repertoire was sequenced with immunoSEQ multiplex PCR; TCRdb's copy has only in-frame clones and lacks some. The repertoire has millions of clones, around 94% of them found once; the top ten carry around 0.14%. Specimen: naive CD4+ T cells sorted from blood. Indicated subset: CD45RA+ positively selected. The source is a man aged 18 to 30 in good health.

The chain recombines TRBV5-4 with TRBJ2-3; D possibly corresponds to TRBD1 (5 bases). With 7 bases removed from V and 2 bases from J, the gap between germline ends came to 17 bases. The CDR3 totals 15 residues. Germline assignment: CDR1 SGHNT and CDR2 YYREEE (reference sequence). This CDR3 reads CASAYGAGITDTQYF. CDR3 nucleotides: TGTGCCAGCGCATATGGCGCAGGGATCACAGATACGCAGTATTTT.

The chain links TRBV18 to TRBJ2-7; D not certain. This CDR3 is built from 15 residues. Germline V gene data show CDR1 as KGHSH and CDR2 as LQKENI. With 3 bases removed from V and 6 bases from J, the gap between germline ends came to 18 bases. The chain's CDR3 is CASSPLLLSGPEQYF. In DNA, the CDR3 is TGTGCCAGCTCACCTCTCCTGCTCTCCGGCCCCGAGCAGTACTTC.

The V gene is TRBV29-1, the J gene TRBJ2-7; D may be TRBD1 (5 bases). Germline assignment: CDR1 SQVTM and CDR2 ANQGSEA. CDR3 length: 14 amino acids. Trimming took off 4 bases at V and 1 base at J, with 14 bases between the two ends. In DNA form, the CDR3 reads TGCAGCGTTGGATTCTGGGGCAGGTCCTACGAGCAGTACTTC. This codes for CSVGFWGRSYEQYF.

The chain carries TRBV23-1 and TRBJ2-1; 11 bases map to TRBD2. TRBV23-1 is sorted into the ORF group, with uncertain function. The length of the CDR3 is 17 residues. V dropped 3 bases and J dropped 0; count of bases not matched to a gene: 4. CDR3 in amino acids: CASSHTSGGDSYNEQFF. The CDR3 DNA reads as TGCGCCAGCAGTCACACTAGCGGGGGAGACTCCTACAATGAGCAGTTCTTC.

V and J are TRBV5-8 and TRBJ2-7; D is perhaps TRBD2 (6 bases). CDR3 length equals 14 residues. V was shortened by 6 bases and J by 0 bases, with 13 bases between the two germline ends. Germline loops: CDR1 SGHTS, CDR2 YDEGEE. The CDR3 region has the DNA TGTGCCAGCAAGGAGGGAGGCCCCTCCTACGAGCAGTACTTC. It yields the protein CASKEGGPSYEQYF.

Comments on this clone: The sample contains more than one DNA sequence encoding this CDR3. The rearrangement uses TRBV30 and TRBJ2-5; the D gene is possibly TRBD2 (6 bases). Germline V gives CDR1 GTSNPN, CDR2 SVGIG (reference sequence). Between the trimmed V and J ends, which lost 5 bases and 5 bases, there was a span of 6 bases. The CDR3 sequence is 10 residues long. CDR3 sequence: CAWGRETQYF. In DNA form, the CDR3 reads TGTGCCTGGGGGAGGGAGACCCAGTACTTC. The full variable domain, rest sourced from reference TRBV30 and TRBJ2-5, is SQTIHQWPATLVQPVGSPLSLECTVEGTSNPNLYWYRQAAGRGLQLLFYSVGIGQISSEVPQNLSASRPQDRQFILSSKKLLLSDSGFYLCAWGRETQYFGPGTRLLVL.

This clone is a singleton in its sample. The identical CDR3 is also encoded by other nucleotide sequences in the sample. V gene TRBV5-6 combines with J gene TRBJ2-7; D perhaps matches TRBD2 (6 bases). Deletions cut 0 bases from V and 3 bases from J, with 10 bases between. Germline CDR1 reads SGHDT; CDR2 reads YYEEEE. This CDR3 spans 14 amino acids. CDR3 region: CASSLGGLVYEQYF. CDR3 DNA sequence: TGTGCCAGCAGCTTGGGGGGACTTGTCTACGAGCAGTACTTC.

The chain carries TRBV5-4 and TRBJ2-2; 7 bases agree with TRBD2. Unmatched junction bases numbered 14, after V lost 1 base and J lost 5 bases. The CDR3 has 18 residues. The germline V gene has CDR1 SGHNT and CDR2 YYREEE (reference sequence). CDR3 loop: CASSLYSETSFSTGELFF. DNA of the CDR3: TGTGCCAGCAGCTTGTATTCCGAGACTAGCTTCTCGACCGGGGAGCTGTTTTTT.

With regard to this clone: This could be a read error, since a much larger clone is one nucleotide away. In the same sample, other DNA sequences code for this CDR3. The chain joins TRBV5-1 to TRBJ1-1; the match to TRBD1 covers 8 bases. With V trimmed by 3 bases and J by 1 base, 2 bases remained unmatched. This CDR3 is 14 amino acids long. Per germline, CDR1 SGHRS and CDR2 YFSETQ. The CDR3 DNA is TGCGCCAGCAGCTCAGGGACAGGGAACACTGAAGCTTTCTTT. This translates into CASSSGTGNTEAFF.

Remarks on this clone: Distinct nucleotide sequences in the sample also encode this CDR3. The rearrangement links TRBV28 to TRBJ2-3; TRBD2 matches at 7 bases. The CDR3 extends over 14 amino acids. J was trimmed by 2 bases and V by 3 bases; bases with no gene match: 2. Germline V gene lookup returns CDR1 MDHEN and CDR2 SYDVKM. CDR3 region: CASSLGGTTDTQYF. CDR3 nucleotides: TGTGCCAGCAGTTTGGGGGGGACCACAGATACGCAGTATTTT.

Comments on this clone: Other DNA sequences of this sample code for an identical CDR3. CDR3 protein: CASSVEGSSGNTIYF. The CDR3 DNA reads as TGTGCCAGCAGCGTAGAAGGAAGCTCTGGAAACACCATATATTTT. This chain uses TRBV9 with TRBJ1-3; unclear D gene. Germline loops: CDR1 SGDLS, CDR2 YYNGEE. Trimming left V 0 bases short and J 0 bases short, with 7 bases between. There are 15 residues in the CDR3.

The rearrangement joins TRBV7-9 to TRBJ1-1, with TRBD1 as a possible D gene (5 bases). From germline, CDR1 is SEHNR and CDR2 FQNEAQ (reference sequence). The ends were cut back, 7 bases at V and 1 base at J, with 13 bases in the middle. This CDR3 comprises 14 residues. The CDR3 sequence is CASNSPGKNTEAFF. The CDR3 DNA follows: TGTGCCAGCAATTCCCCAGGGAAGAACACTGAAGCTTTCTTT.

V gene TRBV7-9 combines with J gene TRBJ2-2, with D unresolved. Trimming removed 1 base from V and 1 base from J, with 7 bases in between. Germline V gives CDR1 SEHNR, CDR2 FQNEAQ (reference sequence). The CDR3 contains 15 residues. CDR3 bases: TGTGCCAGCAGCTTAGGGGTCCAGAACACCGGGGAGCTGTTTTTT. Translation: CASSLGVQNTGELFF.

The V and J genes are TRBV6-1 and TRBJ1-6; TRBD1 aligns across 10 bases. The germline gives CDR1 MNHNS, CDR2 SASEGT. The CDR3 sequence is 14 residues long. With 11 bases clipped from V and 7 bases from J, the junction kept 8 bases outside the gene matches. The CDR3 nucleotides read TGTGCCGGTTCGGGACAGGGGAAAAATTCACCCCTCCACTTT. This gives the protein CAGSGQGKNSPLHF.

The chain combines TRBV5-5 with TRBJ2-7, with D possibly TRBD2 on 6 matching bases. The CDR3 runs to 14 residues. Germline values: CDR1 SGHKS, CDR2 YYEKEE (reference sequence). V lost 2 bases, J lost 0 bases, and 9 bases lay in between. The chain's CDR3 is CASSFGGVSYEQYF. The CDR3 DNA reads TGTGCCAGCAGCTTCGGGGGAGTCTCCTACGAGCAGTACTTC.

The rearrangement uses TRBV11-2 and TRBJ1-3, with no clear D. Germline V lookup: CDR1 SGHAT, CDR2 FQNNGV. V lost 5 bases and J lost 3, with 11 bases in between. The CDR3 length is 14 residues. The CDR3 DNA reads TGTGCCAGCAGCCGCGAACCCATTGGAAACACCATATATTTT. Encoded protein: CASSREPIGNTIYF.

This chain connects TRBV6-5 to TRBJ2-7; no firm D call. V gave up 6 bases and J gave up 3 bases, with 12 bases separating them. Germline V gives CDR1 MNHEY, CDR2 SVGAGI. The CDR3 length is 13 residues. This CDR3 reads CASSQSVGYEQYF. The CDR3 DNA is TGTGCCAGCAGCCAATCGGTAGGCTACGAGCAGTACTTC.

This clone was detected only once. V and J are TRBV5-1 and TRBJ2-2; D perhaps matches TRBD2 (5 bases). The ends were cut back, 5 bases at V and 1 base at J, with 6 bases in the middle. In germline, CDR1 is SGHRS, CDR2 YFSETQ. The CDR3 extends over 13 amino acids. The chain's CDR3 is CASRGENTGELFF. DNA for the CDR3: TGCGCCAGCAGGGGAGAGAACACCGGGGAGCTGTTTTTT.

This sequence joins TRBV4-1 and TRBJ1-3; D is undetermined. Germline CDR1 and CDR2: MGHRA and YSYEKL. V lost 0 bases and J 4 bases, leaving 7 bases between the germline ends. The CDR3 totals 14 residues. CDR3 amino acids: CASSQDQLGNTIYF. CDR3 nucleotide sequence: TGCGCCAGCAGCCAAGATCAGCTCGGAAACACCATATATTTT.

V usage is TRBV18 and J usage is TRBJ1-4, with D maybe TRBD1 (5 bases). The CDR3 is 14 amino acids. Per the germline V gene, CDR1 is KGHSH and CDR2 is LQKENI. With 3 bases removed from V and 8 bases from J, the gap between germline ends came to 13 bases. In nucleotides, the CDR3 is TGTGCCAGCTCACCGGGGCCGGGAAGGGAAAAACTGTTTTTT. It yields the protein CASSPGPGREKLFF.

The rearrangement uses TRBV2 and TRBJ1-1; unclear D gene. Trimming took 8 bases from V and 3 from J, leaving 16 bases between them. Germline V CDR1 and CDR2: SNHLY, FYNNEI. The CDR3 is made up of 14 amino acids. CDR3 DNA sequence: TGTGCCAGCGGCCTCCTTGGGAAAGACACTGAAGCTTTCTTT. This codes for CASGLLGKDTEAFF. The full variable domain, in which reference TRBV2 and TRBJ1-1 provide the parts outside the CDR3, is EPEVTQTPSHQVTQMGQEVILRCVPISNHLYFYWYRQILGQKVEFLVSFYNNEISEKSEIFDDQFSVERPDGSNFTLKIRSTKLEDSAMYFCASGLLGKDTEAFFGQGTRLTVV.

Remarks on this clone: This same CDR3 is encoded by further DNA sequences in the sample. The genes are TRBV18 and TRBJ2-2; D is unresolved. Looked up from germline, CDR1 is KGHSH and CDR2 is LQKENI. Trimming cost V 3 bases and J 5 bases, with 7 bases left between them. This CDR3 is built from 13 residues. The CDR3 nucleotides are TGTGCCAGCTCACCTGACCGAACCGGGGAGCTGTTTTTT. Its translation: CASSPDRTGELFF.

The rearrangement joins TRBV4-3 to TRBJ1-4; TRBD1 aligns across 9 bases. The CDR3 runs 15 residues. CDR1 and CDR2 (germline): LGHNA, YSLEER. The ends lost 4 bases at V and 7 bases at J; junction bases unmatched: 7. This chain's CDR3 is CASSPGDRESEKLFF. DNA of the CDR3: TGCGCCAGCAGCCCCGGGGACAGGGAGAGTGAAAAACTGTTTTTT.

About this clone itself: This sample includes further DNA sequences coding for the same CDR3. This chain connects TRBV18 to TRBJ2-1, with 11 bases that match TRBD2. Germline V CDR1 and CDR2: KGHSH, LQKENI. V was pared by 3 bases and J by 4 bases, with 5 bases of the junction left unmatched. This CDR3 spans 16 amino acids. CDR3 in amino acids: CASSPQRLAGYNEQFF. Written as DNA, the CDR3 is TGTGCCAGCTCACCCCAAAGACTAGCGGGATACAATGAGCAGTTCTTC.

The chain links TRBV27 to TRBJ1-5; a possible D gene is TRBD1 (5 bases). The CDR3 covers 13 residues. The germline V and J ends were trimmed by 6 bases and 9 bases, with 15 bases remaining between them. Germline CDR1 MNHEY, CDR2 SMNVEV (reference sequence). CDR3 coding DNA: TGTGCCAGCAGCCGAAAGAACGGGGGGCCCCAGCATTTT. Protein sequence: CASSRKNGGPQHF.

This sequence joins TRBV6-1 and TRBJ2-3; tentative D call: TRBD1 (5 bases). The CDR3 loop spans 15 amino acids. From germline, CDR1 is MNHNS and CDR2 SASEGT. The V gene lost 1 base and the J gene lost 2 bases, with 10 bases spanning the gap. CDR3 loop: CASSEGTGSTDTQYF. CDR3 nucleotide sequence: TGTGCCAGCAGTGAAGGAACAGGATCCACAGATACGCAGTATTTT.